The entry that follows covers one T cell receptor beta chain sequence. This receptor's antigen is unknown. Base quality data are lacking; no much larger clone is found one base away. The V end loses 4 bases and the J end loses 6 bases, and a stretch of 16 bases separates them. Measured from the cysteine to the phenylalanine, the CDR3 is 15 residues long. This entry keeps only the CDR3 DNA: 45 bases, framed from base 1. The germline V gene (reference sequence) specifies LNHNV as CDR1 and YYDKDF as CDR2. The donors were healthy, HIV-negative adults who had no recently reported acute infections or vaccinations. Every donor was a Caucasian adult residing in Nashville, Tennessee, USA. CD8 memory samples consisted of magnetically selected CD45RO+ cells combined with CCR7-negative CD45RA+ effector memory (TemRA) cells. After blood collection by leukapheresis, PBMCs were isolated using Ficoll-Histopaque density gradient centrifugation and then cryopreserved in the vapor phase of liquid nitrogen. Purity and quantity of every magnetically sorted T cell population were checked by analytical flow cytometry. From each sorted fraction, genomic DNA was isolated and quantified by UV absorbance on a Nanodrop 2000c.

This sample was included in a study of shared clonotypes between healthy human individuals (dated by TCRdb to about 2020). Study-level background: A few men and two women, aged 18 to 49 years, made up the cohort. For each donor, three plates each were used for CD4 naive and CD4 memory, two plates were used for CD8 naive, and one plate was used for CD8 memory. Blood TCR repertoires of a handful of healthy adults were deeply sequenced to estimate repertoire size and the extent of clonotype sharing between individuals. Libraries were prepared and TCR repertoires were sequenced by different laboratories using diverse techniques, in order to increase sequencing depth and limit assay-specific biases. Leukapheresis yielded between about 0.9 and 8.9 billion PBMCs per donor.

Using the deep immunoSEQ assay, TCR CDR3 regions were amplified from genomic DNA by multiplex PCR. Extracted genomic DNA from each cell subset was spread evenly across all wells of several immunoSEQ 96-well plates, with each plate serving as a replicate. For sorted subsets, each replicate PCR was loaded with about 200 ng genomic DNA, equivalent to 30,000 or so T cell genomes. The purified libraries were quantified using a Qubit 3.0 fluorometer, sized with a Bioanalyzer 2100, and then quantified again using the KAPA Library Quantification kit. Every immunoSEQ 96-well plate was sequenced on a dedicated single-read 150-cycle Illumina NextSeq 550 flow cell. The paper's data handling went like this. Because only junctional sequences without quality scores were contained in the immunoSEQ output, filtering matching that applied to full-length reads could not be performed. To assign V/J genes and CDR3, sequences were annotated using PyIR, a Python wrapper for IgBLAST v1.9, with IMGT germline references. Reads were filtered out if the reads had weak V/J assignments (E-value above 1e-6), no CDR3, stop codons, out-of-frame junctions, or ambiguous translated residues. V3J clonotypes were defined as sequences sharing the same inferred V gene, J gene, and CDR3 amino acid sequence. The percentage overlap between two repertoires was calculated by dividing the number of shared unique clonotypes by the size of the smaller repertoire. Richness of each repertoire was evaluated using RTK rarefaction, the Chao1 estimator, and Recon v2.1 estimates of unobserved clonotypes. Generation probabilities were computed with OLGA for all TCRbeta clonotypes obtained by the gDNA method from four donors. Imported from immuneACCESS, the table was reduced by TCRdb to in-frame sequences with V and J called. These copies leave out some clones; in studies compared against another copy, an unresolved V gene accounts for under half, and the cause of the remainder is not known. V, J and clone size were drawn from that table, and D and trimming were deduced from the DNA. For this sample the table gives 650,000 to 700,000 clones, of which around 91% were detected only once. Of the sample, more than 30% falls within the top ten clones.

What the study reported, not specific to this receptor: Rarefaction of sorted-subset datasets indicated incomplete sequencing despite the large sequencing depth. Sampling was restricted to blood, and TCR repertoires in tissue are likely to differ from TCR repertoires in blood. Across a few donors, 4.5% to 6.5% of naive CD4, roughly 3.3% of naive CD8, roughly 2.3% of memory CD4, and approximately 0.4% of memory CD8 clonotypes were shared. Pairwise subsampling indicated that sequencing depth was expected to affect the degree of clonotype sharing among donors. Higher generation probabilities were observed for clonotypes shared by all four sorted-subset donors than for non-shared clonotypes. Naive subsets generally had larger estimated clonotype richness than memory subsets. The genetic and exposure-history diversity represented was limited by the small number of donors.

This TCR was sampled from a man between 18 and 29 years old in good health. Some clones in this sample may be carry-over from other donors' samples. The rearrangement combines TRBV15 with TRBJ2-1; the D segment is perhaps TRBD1 or TRBD2, each sharing 5 matched bases. Sequenced: memory CD8+ T cells from PBMCs. Read against the paper, the sample's cell subset or site label means: CD45RO+ cells pooled with CCR7-negative TemRA cells. In nucleotide form, the sequence is TGTGCCACCAGCATCCTACGGGGACCCGGCAATGAGCAGTTCTTC. The resulting protein is CATSILRGPGNEQFF. Reference TRBV15 and TRBJ2-1 genes cover what lies past the CDR3, so the full variable domain is DAMVIQNPRYQVTQFGKPVTLSCSQTLNHNVMYWYQQKSSQAPKLLFHYYDKDFNNEADTPDNFQSRRPNTSFCFLDIRSPGLGDTAMYLCATSILRGPGNEQFFGPGTRLTVL.